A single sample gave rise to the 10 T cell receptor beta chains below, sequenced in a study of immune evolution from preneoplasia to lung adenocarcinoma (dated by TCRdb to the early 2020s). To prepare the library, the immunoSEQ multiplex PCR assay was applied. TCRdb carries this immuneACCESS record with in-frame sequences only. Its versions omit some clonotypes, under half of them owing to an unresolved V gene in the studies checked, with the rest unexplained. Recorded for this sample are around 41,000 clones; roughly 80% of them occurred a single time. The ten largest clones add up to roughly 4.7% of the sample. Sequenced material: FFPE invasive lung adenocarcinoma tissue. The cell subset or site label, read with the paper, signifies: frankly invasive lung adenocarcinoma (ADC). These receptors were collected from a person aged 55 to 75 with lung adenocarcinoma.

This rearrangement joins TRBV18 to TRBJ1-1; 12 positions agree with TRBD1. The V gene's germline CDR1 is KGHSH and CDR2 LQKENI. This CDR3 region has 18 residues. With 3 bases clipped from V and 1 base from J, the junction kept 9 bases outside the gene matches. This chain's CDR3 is CASSPRPGQGARNTEAFF. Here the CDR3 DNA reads TGTGCCAGCTCACCCAGGCCGGGACAGGGGGCTAGGAACACTGAAGCTTTCTTT.

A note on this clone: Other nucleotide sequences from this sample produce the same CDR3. The DNA of the CDR3 is TGTGCCAGCAGTTTATGGGGCTCCGGGGAGCTGTTTTTT. Amino acids: CASSLWGSGELFF. The chain joins TRBV27 to TRBJ2-2, with D possibly matching TRBD1 (5 bases). The V gene lost 1 base and the J gene lost 6 bases, with 6 bases spanning the gap. The length of the CDR3 is 13 residues. Germline CDR1 reads MNHEY; CDR2 reads SMNVEV (reference sequence).

CDR3 sequence (DNA): TGTGCCAGTAGTATTACGGGATATGAGACCCAGTACTTC. Translating it yields CASSITGYETQYF. This chain connects TRBV19 to TRBJ2-5; D may be TRBD2 (5 bases). The CDR3 is made up of 13 amino acids. Germline V lookup: CDR1 LNHDA, CDR2 SQIVND (reference sequence). Deletions cut 3 bases from V and 5 bases from J, with 10 bases between.

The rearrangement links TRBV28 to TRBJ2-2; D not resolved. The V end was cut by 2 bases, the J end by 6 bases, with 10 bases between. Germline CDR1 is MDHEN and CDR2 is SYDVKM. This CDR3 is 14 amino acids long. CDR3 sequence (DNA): TGTGCCAGCAGTTTAAGACCGCAAGCCGGGGAGCTGTTTTTT. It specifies CASSLRPQAGELFF. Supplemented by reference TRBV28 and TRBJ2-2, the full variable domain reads DVKVTQSSRYLVKRTGEKVFLECVQDMDHENMFWYRQDPGLGLRLIYFSYDVKMKEKGDIPEGYSVSREKKERFSLILESASTNQTSMYLCASSLRPQAGELFFGEGSRLTVL.

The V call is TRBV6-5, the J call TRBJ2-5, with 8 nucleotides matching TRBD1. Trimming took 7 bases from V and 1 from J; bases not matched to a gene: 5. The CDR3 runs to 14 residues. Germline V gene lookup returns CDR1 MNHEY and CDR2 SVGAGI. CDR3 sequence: CASMTGATQETQYF. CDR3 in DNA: TGTGCCAGCATGACAGGGGCTACCCAAGAGACCCAGTACTTC.

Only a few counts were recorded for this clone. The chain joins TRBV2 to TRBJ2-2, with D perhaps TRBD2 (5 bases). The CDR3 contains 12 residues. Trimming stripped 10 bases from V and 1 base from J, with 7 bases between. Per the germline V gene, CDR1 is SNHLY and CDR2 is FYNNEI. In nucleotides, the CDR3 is TGTGCCACCGGGATGAACACCGGGGAGCTGTTTTTT. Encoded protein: CATGMNTGELFF. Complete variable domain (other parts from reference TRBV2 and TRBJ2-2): EPEVTQTPSHQVTQMGQEVILRCVPISNHLYFYWYRQILGQKVEFLVSFYNNEISEKSEIFDDQFSVERPDGSNFTLKIRSTKLEDSAMYFCATGMNTGELFFGEGSRLTVL.

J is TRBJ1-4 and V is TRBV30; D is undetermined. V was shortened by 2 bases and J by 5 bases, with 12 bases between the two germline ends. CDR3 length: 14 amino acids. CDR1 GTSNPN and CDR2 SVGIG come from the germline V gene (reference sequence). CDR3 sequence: CAWSYRTINEKLFF. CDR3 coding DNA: TGTGCCTGGAGTTATAGGACTATCAATGAAAAACTGTTTTTT.

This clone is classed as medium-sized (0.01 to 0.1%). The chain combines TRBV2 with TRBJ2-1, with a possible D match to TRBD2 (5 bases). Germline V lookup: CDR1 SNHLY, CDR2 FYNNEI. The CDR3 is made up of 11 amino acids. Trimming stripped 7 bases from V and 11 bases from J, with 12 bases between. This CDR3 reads CASTKSGKQFF. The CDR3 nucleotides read TGTGCCAGCACTAAGTCGGGGAAGCAGTTCTTC.

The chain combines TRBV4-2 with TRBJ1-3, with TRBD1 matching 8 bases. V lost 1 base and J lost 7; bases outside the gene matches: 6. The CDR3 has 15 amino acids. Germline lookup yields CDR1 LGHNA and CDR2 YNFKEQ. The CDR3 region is CASSQGTGRGNTIYF. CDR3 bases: TGTGCCAGCAGCCAAGGGACAGGGAGAGGGAACACCATATATTTT.

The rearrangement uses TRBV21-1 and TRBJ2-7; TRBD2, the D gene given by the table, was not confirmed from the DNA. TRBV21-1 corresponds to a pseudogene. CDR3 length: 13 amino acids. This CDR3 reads CASSKGGASGRYF. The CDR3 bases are TGTGCCAGCAGCAAAGGGGGAGCGAGCGGGAGATACTTC.